This is a list of T cell receptor beta chains from one sample in a study of Graves' ophthalmopathy and Graves' hyperthyroidism. TCRdb reprocessed the multiplex PCR reads via MiXCR and lists one record per CDR3 protein. In the table there are hundreds of thousands of distinct CDR3 sequences, about 41% of which are singletons. The sequenced material came from peripheral blood. Every receptor here comes from an adult man with Graves' ophthalmopathy. Both conserved end residues are part of each CDR3. The order of the fields is clone size, J gene, D gene, V gene, CDR3 protein, CDR3 DNA. A D gene is named only where the DNA matches it firmly. Size values are once, few and many counts, or a class for expanded clones, and some rows have none.

>NA|TRBJ2-6|TRBD2|TRBV7-2
CASSPGLAGGGANVLTF
TGTGCCAGCAGCCCGGGACTAGCGGGGGGAGGGGCCAACGTCCTGACTTTC
>NA|TRBJ2-3|NA|TRBV29-1
CSVSSGITDTQYF
TGCAGCGTAAGTAGCGGAATCACAGATACGCAGTATTTT
>few|TRBJ2-7|TRBD1|TRBV30
CAWSVTGGNEQYF
TGTGCCTGGAGTGTAACAGGGGGAAACGAGCAGTACTTC
>many|TRBJ1-2|TRBD1|TRBV19
CASSGTGQGRFDYGYTF
TGTGCCAGTAGTGGGACGGGACAGGGGAGATTCGACTATGGCTACACCTTC
>few|TRBJ2-7|NA|TRBV19
CASTGIGAPAKYF
TGTGCGAGTACCGGGATAGGGGCCCCGGCTAAGTACTTC
>many|TRBJ1-2|NA|TRBV5-1
CASSLFQGYGYTF
TGCGCCAGCAGCTTATTCCAGGGGTATGGCTACACCTTC
>many|TRBJ1-5|NA|TRBV2
CASSGRPYSNQPQHF
TGTGCCAGCAGTGGGCGGCCCTATAGCAATCAGCCCCAGCATTTT
>NA|TRBJ2-5|TRBD1|TRBV7-9
CASSFTGDYKEETQYF
TGTGCCAGCAGCTTCACAGGGGATTACAAGGAAGAGACCCAGTACTTC
>many|TRBJ2-7|TRBD1|TRBV4-3
CASSPWTGSYEQYF
TGCGCCAGCAGCCCTTGGACAGGGAGCTACGAGCAGTACTTC
>NA|TRBJ2-2|NA|TRBV10-3
CASSYWDPGANTGELFF
TGTGCCAGCAGTTACTGGGACCCCGGCGCGAACACCGGGGAGCTGTTTTTT
>NA|TRBJ2-3|TRBD2|TRBV5-1
CASSLAGGTFTDTQYF
TGCGCCAGCAGCTTGGCGGGGGGGACTTTCACAGATACGCAGTATTTT
>many|TRBJ2-5|NA|TRBV6-6
CASSYVGHPQETQYF
TGTGCCAGCAGTTACGTGGGACACCCCCAAGAGACCCAGTACTTC
>once|TRBJ2-6|NA|TRBV29-1
CSAPRGPGANVLTF
TGCAGCGCGCCCAGGGGTCCCGGGGCCAACGTCCTGACTTTC
>NA|TRBJ1-4|NA|TRBV11-2
CASSQDWARTNEKLFF
TGTGCCAGCAGCCAAGATTGGGCGCGAACTAATGAAAAACTGTTTTTT
>NA|TRBJ1-4|NA|TRBV29-1
CSARLAGGEKLFF
TGCAGCGCTAGACTAGCGGGAGGTGAAAAACTGTTTTTT
>once|TRBJ1-2|TRBD1|TRBV25-1
CASSARQGTYGYTF
TGTGCCAGCAGTGCTAGACAGGGGACCTATGGCTACACCTTC
>many|TRBJ1-3|TRBD1|TRBV13
CASSPGTGAGNTIYF
TGTGCCAGCAGCCCCGGGACAGGGGCTGGAAACACCATATATTTT
>many|TRBJ1-5|TRBD1|TRBV20-1
CSAINAGQTSNQPQHF
TGCAGTGCTATTAACGCGGGACAGACTAGCAATCAGCCCCAGCATTTT
>NA|TRBJ1-1|NA|TRBV2
CTSSGVGRRQNTEAFF
TGTACCAGCAGTGGGGTCGGGAGGCGGCAAAACACTGAAGCTTTCTTT
>few|TRBJ2-5|TRBD1|TRBV12-3/TRBV12-4
CASSSGTGRQETQYF
TGTGCCAGCAGTTCCGGGACAGGGAGACAAGAGACCCAGTACTTC
>few|TRBJ2-5|TRBD1|TRBV9
CASSRGQVRGTQYF
TGTGCCAGCAGCCGGGGACAGGTCAGGGGGACCCAGTACTTC
>NA|TRBJ2-2|NA|TRBV5-1
CASSLAPGSTGELFF
TGCGCCAGCAGCTTGGCTCCAGGGAGCACCGGGGAGCTGTTTTTT